The present T cell receptor beta chain was sequenced within a study of human T cells and chemical hapten exposure. Study at large: Patch testing placed 0.01% DPC on the upper back, with readings at 6 days. Slight differences in pooled library volume were the main source of varying TCR yields across samples.

The table lists this clonotype with a few counts. Library preparation tagged each individual cDNA molecule with a unique molecular identifier. Source study methods: Samples held a median of roughly 100,000 TCRs, range 23,224–690,600. TCRdb recomputed calls from the RACE reads with MiXCR, one row per CDR3 protein. The V and J calls were determined by TCRdb, not by the authors. Of some 91,000 distinct CDR3 sequences in the sample, 9.5% to 15% were seen once. Time point noted: patch test 1, 2 weeks after DPC sensitization. As to treatment: therapeutic diphenylcyclopropenone sensitization with weekly scalp DPC. Specimen: whole blood, collected in connection with sensitization to the hapten diphenylcyclopropenone (DPC). The source is a woman aged 40 to 50 with alopecia areata. Some clones in this sample may be carry-over from other donors' samples.

The CDR3 DNA reads as TGTGCCAGCTCACCCAGCCTTTTAACCCGGACAGGGGAATTATATACGCAGTATTTT. This codes for CASSPSLLTRTGELYTQYF. The chain combines TRBV18 with TRBJ2-3, with 9 bases fitting TRBD1. The length of the CDR3 is 19 residues. Losses at the gene ends were 3 bases for V and 7 bases for J; bases not matched to a gene: 20. Germline CDR1 reads KGHSH; CDR2 reads LQKENI. The whole variable domain, remainder taken from reference TRBV18 and TRBJ2-3, is NAGVMQNPRHLVRRRGQEARLRCSPMKGHSHVYWYRQLPEEGLKFMVYLQKENIIDESGMPKERFSAEFPKEGPSILRIQQVVRGDSAAYFCASSPSLLTRTGELYTQYFGPGTRLTVL.